These 26 T cell receptor beta chains originate from one sample sequenced in a study of shared clonotypes between healthy human individuals (TCRdb year 2020). CD8 naive samples were CD45RO-negative cells positively selected for CCR7, giving a CD45RA+CCR7+ population that excluded TemRA cells. Receptor amplification or capture employed the immunoSEQ multiplex PCR assay. The table was pulled from immuneACCESS by TCRdb, which kept in-frame rearrangements only. Such tables lose some clones; where checked, under half of the loss comes from unresolved V genes, and the rest has no known cause. This sample has some 2.1 million clones in its table, and 93% of those were observed once. In total, the top ten clones hold about 1.7% of the sample. The sequencing sample was made of naive CD8+ T cells from PBMCs. Reading the label with the study, this specimen's cell subset or site is: CD45RA+CCR7+. These receptors were collected from a man in his late teens or twenties in good health. Some clones in this sample may be carry-over from other donors' samples.

J is TRBJ2-7 and V is TRBV7-2; TRBD1 is a possible D gene (6 bases). The V end was cut by 2 bases, the J end by 5 bases, with 22 bases between. Germline V CDR1 and CDR2: SGHTA, FQGNSA. The CDR3 totals 17 residues. CDR3 in DNA: TGTGCCAGCAGCTTACCGATCCAGGGGCTAGGATTCCACGAGCAGTACTTC. Translation gives CASSLPIQGLGFHEQYF.

The rearrangement joins TRBV28 to TRBJ1-1, with 7 bases that match TRBD1. V dropped 4 bases and J dropped 11; count of bases not matched to a gene: 7. Germline lookup yields CDR1 MDHEN and CDR2 SYDVKM. The CDR3 sequence is 12 residues long. The CDR3 region has the DNA TGTGCCAGCAGTTACCCAGGGGGGGAGGCTTTCTTT. Its translation: CASSYPGGEAFF.

V is TRBV5-6 and J is TRBJ2-6; a possible D gene is TRBD2 (7 bases). Trimming left V 4 bases short and J 2 bases short, with 19 bases between. This CDR3 is built from 18 residues. Germline CDR1 SGHDT, CDR2 YYEEEE. The CDR3 DNA reads as TGTGCCAGCAGCCCGGGGGGCCCGGGATGGGCTGGGGCCAACGTCCTGACTTTC. It specifies CASSPGGPGWAGANVLTF.

This clone appeared a single time. This chain links TRBV7-9 with TRBJ2-7, with 8 bases that match TRBD2. Germline lookup yields CDR1 SEHNR and CDR2 FQNEAQ (reference sequence). CDR3 length: 17 residues. Losses at the gene ends were 5 bases for V and 2 bases for J; bases not matched to a gene: 14. The CDR3 spells CASSPSSSSRGAYEQYF. In DNA form, the CDR3 reads TGTGCCAGCAGCCCATCCTCCTCCTCGCGGGGGGCCTACGAGCAGTACTTC.

The J gene is TRBJ2-2, the V gene TRBV11-2; D gene ambiguous. The V gene lost 5 bases and the J gene lost 6 bases, with 19 bases spanning the gap. This CDR3 is 16 amino acids long. Germline V gives CDR1 SGHAT, CDR2 FQNNGV. The CDR3 DNA follows: TGTGCCAGCAGCCGGTCGTCGGGCCTCGGCGCCGGGGAGCTGTTTTTT. Amino acids: CASSRSSGLGAGELFF. Supplemented by reference TRBV11-2 and TRBJ2-2, the full variable domain reads EAGVAQSPRYKIIEKRQSVAFWCNPISGHATLYWYQQILGQGPKLLIQFQNNGVVDDSQLPKDRFSAERLKGVDSTLKIQPAKLEDSAVYLCASSRSSGLGAGELFFGEGSRLTVL.

The rearrangement links TRBV4-2 to TRBJ2-1, with unresolved D. CDR1 is LGHNA and CDR2 is YNFKEQ in the germline V gene. The ends were cut back, 4 bases at V and 1 base at J, with 14 bases in the middle. The CDR3 extends over 16 amino acids. CDR3: CASSPPMVDSYNEQFF. CDR3 bases: TGTGCCAGCAGCCCCCCTATGGTGGATTCCTACAATGAGCAGTTCTTC.

This chain joins TRBV11-3 and TRBJ2-5; 9 bases map to TRBD1. The J call may be faulty, since TRBJ2-7 better matches the DNA end. The CDR3 length is 15 residues. The germline CDR1 and CDR2 sequences are SGHNT and YENEEA. Here the CDR3 DNA reads TGTGCCAGCAGCTTAGGGGACAGGGAGATTTACGAGCAGTACTTC. The encoded protein is CASSLGDREIYEQYF.

This sequence joins TRBV5-1 and TRBJ2-7; D is perhaps TRBD1 (6 bases). The CDR3 extends over 12 amino acids. CDR1 and CDR2 (germline): SGHRS, YFSETQ. V was pared by 3 bases and J by 6 bases, with 10 bases between. Here the CDR3 DNA reads TGCGCCAGCAGCTCGGACAGTCCCGAGCAGTACTTC. It translates to CASSSDSPEQYF.

CDR3 region: CASSTLGTLDTDTQYF. CDR3 sequence (DNA): TGTGCCAGCAGTACACTCGGGACGCTCGACACAGATACGCAGTATTTT. This sequence joins TRBV27 and TRBJ2-3; D is perhaps TRBD1 or TRBD2 (5 bases each). Trimming shortened V by 5 bases and J by 2 bases, and 17 bases separated the two germline ends. Germline loops: CDR1 MNHEY, CDR2 SMNVEV (reference sequence). This CDR3 contains 16 residues.

Comment on this clone: The same CDR3 is also encoded by other DNA sequences in this sample. The rearrangement links TRBV27 to TRBJ1-4; 7 bases are a match to TRBD1. With 2 bases clipped from V and 8 bases from J, the junction kept 5 bases outside the gene matches. CDR1 MNHEY and CDR2 SMNVEV come from the germline V gene (reference sequence). The CDR3 extends over 14 amino acids. CDR3 residues: CASSLAGGREKLFF. The CDR3 DNA is TGTGCCAGCAGTTTAGCAGGGGGACGAGAAAAACTGTTTTTT.

V usage is TRBV7-9 and J usage is TRBJ1-4; D not certain. The CDR3 contains 14 residues. Germline assignment: CDR1 SEHNR and CDR2 FQNEAQ (reference sequence). The germline V and J ends were trimmed by 5 bases and 5 bases, with 12 bases remaining between them. In DNA, the CDR3 is TGTGCCAGCAGCGAAGGGCAGCACAATGAAAAACTGTTTTTT. This translates into CASSEGQHNEKLFF.

Here the CDR3 reads CASRQDRRLVGEQYF. In DNA, the CDR3 is TGTGCCAGCAGGCAAGACAGGCGTCTGGTTGGGGAGCAGTACTTC. The V call is TRBV6-1, the J call TRBJ2-7, with D possibly matching TRBD1 (6 bases). V was trimmed by 6 bases and J by 7 bases, leaving 22 bases between them. The CDR3 extends over 15 amino acids. CDR1 MNHNS and CDR2 SASEGT come from the germline V gene.

The chain recombines TRBV7-8 with TRBJ2-7; D is unclear. This CDR3 comprises 14 residues. Trimming stripped 1 base from V and 0 bases from J, with 7 bases between. From germline, CDR1 is SGHVS and CDR2 FQNEAQ. The CDR3 sequence: CASSLGPVSYEQYF. In nucleotides, the CDR3 is TGTGCCAGCAGCTTAGGACCGGTCTCCTACGAGCAGTACTTC.

V usage is TRBV7-9 and J usage is TRBJ2-7; D is unresolved. This CDR3 has 13 residues. V dropped 2 bases and J dropped 5 bases, with 10 bases sitting between them. CDR1 and CDR2 (germline): SEHNR, FQNEAQ (reference sequence). CDR3 region: CASSLWVRDEQYF. The CDR3 DNA is TGTGCCAGCAGCTTATGGGTGCGCGACGAGCAGTACTTC.

The rearrangement joins TRBV27 to TRBJ2-3; 11 bases match TRBD2. With 5 bases clipped from V and 7 bases from J, the junction kept 17 bases outside the gene matches. There are 18 residues in the CDR3. In germline, CDR1 is MNHEY, CDR2 SMNVEV (reference sequence). Here the CDR3 DNA reads TGTGCCAGCAGTCCCCGAGGGGTAGCGGGGGGGTTGAAGCATACGCAGTATTTT. Protein product: CASSPRGVAGGLKHTQYF.

This clone has just one count. J is TRBJ2-1 and V is TRBV28; maybe TRBD2 (5 bases). V was trimmed by 6 bases and J by 4 bases, leaving 16 bases between them. There are 15 residues in the CDR3. CDR1 MDHEN and CDR2 SYDVKM come from the germline V gene. The CDR3 spells CASSPEWEKYNEQFF. The DNA of the CDR3 is TGTGCCAGCAGCCCCGAGTGGGAGAAATACAATGAGCAGTTCTTC.

The chain couples TRBV5-1 to TRBJ1-1; 7 positions agree with TRBD1. CDR3 length: 15 residues. Germline CDR1 reads SGHRS; CDR2 reads YFSETQ. Losses at the gene ends were 4 bases for V and 0 bases for J; bases not matched to a gene: 6. The CDR3: CASSVDRVMNTEAFF. CDR3 coding DNA: TGCGCCAGCAGCGTTGACAGGGTGATGAACACTGAAGCTTTCTTT.

This clone was found once. This chain uses TRBV27 with TRBJ2-5, with 9 bases aligning to TRBD2. In germline, CDR1 is MNHEY, CDR2 SMNVEV (reference sequence). The CDR3 sequence is 15 residues long. V was clipped by 8 bases and J by 1 base; unmatched bases: 8. The CDR3 DNA reads TGTGCCAGCGCTGCTCGCGGGAGGGTCCAAGAGACCCAGTACTTC. It codes for CASAARGRVQETQYF.

The V call is TRBV4-3, the J call TRBJ2-5; D gene ambiguous. Germline V gene data show CDR1 as LGHNA and CDR2 as YSLEER. CDR3 length: 15 amino acids. The V and J ends lost 0 bases and 2 bases respectively, with 10 bases between them. The CDR3 loop is CASSQDYPVQETQYF. The CDR3 nucleotides read TGCGCCAGCAGCCAAGATTATCCGGTTCAAGAGACCCAGTACTTC.

In its sample, this clone was seen once. V gene TRBV29-1 combines with J gene TRBJ2-1; 9 positions match TRBD2. Germline-derived CDR1 and CDR2 are SQVTM and ANQGSEA. The CDR3 runs 18 residues. Germline trimming cut 3 bases from V and 0 bases from J; bases unmatched to any gene: 12. CDR3 amino acids: CSVDPGLAGNISYNEQFF. Written as DNA, the CDR3 is TGCAGCGTTGACCCGGGACTAGCCGGAAACATCTCCTACAATGAGCAGTTCTTC.

The rearrangement joins TRBV4-1 to TRBJ2-7; D is possibly TRBD2 (5 bases). V was pared by 6 bases and J by 2 bases, with 14 bases between. The germline V gene encodes CDR1 MGHRA and CDR2 YSYEKL. CDR3 size: 14 residues. In DNA, the CDR3 is TGCGCCAGCAGTCTCCGGGATGGGGCCTACGAGCAGTACTTC. Amino acid sequence: CASSLRDGAYEQYF.

The chain joins TRBV30 to TRBJ1-5; D may be TRBD1 (6 bases). Per the germline V gene, CDR1 is GTSNPN and CDR2 is SVGIG (reference sequence). This CDR3 spans 13 amino acids. V was clipped by 5 bases and J by 1 base, with 9 bases between them. This chain's CDR3 is CAWDTGSNQPQHF. The CDR3 DNA reads TGTGCCTGGGATACAGGGAGCAATCAGCCCCAGCATTTT.

On this clone: Other nucleotide sequences from this sample produce the same CDR3. The rearrangement uses TRBV28 and TRBJ2-7; 8 positions match TRBD1. The CDR3 consists of 13 residues. Germline trimming cut 4 bases from V and 3 bases from J; bases unmatched to any gene: 2. Per the germline V gene, CDR1 is MDHEN and CDR2 is SYDVKM. The CDR3 protein is CASSSRGRYEQYF. Here the CDR3 DNA reads TGTGCCAGCAGTTCCAGGGGGCGCTACGAGCAGTACTTC.

This clone was seen only once. The CDR3 nucleotides read TGTGCCAGCAGTGAACTCGGACAGGGGGAACCTACTAGCAATCAGCCCCAGCATTTT. It yields the protein CASSELGQGEPTSNQPQHF. The V gene is TRBV6-1, the J gene TRBJ1-5; 10 bases are shared with TRBD1. Trimming took 2 bases from V and 0 from J; bases not matched to a gene: 10. Germline CDR1 MNHNS, CDR2 SASEGT. The CDR3 has 19 residues.

This rearrangement joins TRBV11-2 to TRBJ2-2, with unresolved D. Trimming removed 0 bases at V and 6 bases at J, with 5 bases between. Per germline, CDR1 SGHAT and CDR2 FQNNGV. The CDR3 consists of 13 residues. CDR3 DNA sequence: TGTGCCAGCAGCTTAGAATGGTCCGGGGAGCTGTTTTTT. Its protein product is CASSLEWSGELFF.

The V and J genes are TRBV5-3 and TRBJ2-7, with D maybe TRBD2 (7 bases). TRBV5-3 is filed as an ORF, its function uncertain. V was clipped by 6 bases and J by 4 bases, with 17 bases between them. This CDR3 comprises 14 residues. CDR3: CARTPTRGGYEQYF. The DNA for the CDR3 is TGTGCCAGAACCCCTACAAGGGGGGGTTACGAGCAGTACTTC.